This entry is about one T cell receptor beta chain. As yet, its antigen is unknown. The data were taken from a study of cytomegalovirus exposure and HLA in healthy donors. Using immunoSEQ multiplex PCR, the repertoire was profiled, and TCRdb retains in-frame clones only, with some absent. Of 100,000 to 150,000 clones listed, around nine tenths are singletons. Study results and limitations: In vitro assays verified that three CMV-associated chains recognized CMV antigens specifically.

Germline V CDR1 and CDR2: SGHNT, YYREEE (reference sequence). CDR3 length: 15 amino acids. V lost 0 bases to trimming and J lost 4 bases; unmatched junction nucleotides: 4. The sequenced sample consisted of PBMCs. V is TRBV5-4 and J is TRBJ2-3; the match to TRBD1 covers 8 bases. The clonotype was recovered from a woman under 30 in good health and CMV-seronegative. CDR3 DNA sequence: TGTGCCAGCAGCTTGGGCCAGGGGGCCGCAGATACGCAGTATTTT. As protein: CASSLGQGAADTQYF.